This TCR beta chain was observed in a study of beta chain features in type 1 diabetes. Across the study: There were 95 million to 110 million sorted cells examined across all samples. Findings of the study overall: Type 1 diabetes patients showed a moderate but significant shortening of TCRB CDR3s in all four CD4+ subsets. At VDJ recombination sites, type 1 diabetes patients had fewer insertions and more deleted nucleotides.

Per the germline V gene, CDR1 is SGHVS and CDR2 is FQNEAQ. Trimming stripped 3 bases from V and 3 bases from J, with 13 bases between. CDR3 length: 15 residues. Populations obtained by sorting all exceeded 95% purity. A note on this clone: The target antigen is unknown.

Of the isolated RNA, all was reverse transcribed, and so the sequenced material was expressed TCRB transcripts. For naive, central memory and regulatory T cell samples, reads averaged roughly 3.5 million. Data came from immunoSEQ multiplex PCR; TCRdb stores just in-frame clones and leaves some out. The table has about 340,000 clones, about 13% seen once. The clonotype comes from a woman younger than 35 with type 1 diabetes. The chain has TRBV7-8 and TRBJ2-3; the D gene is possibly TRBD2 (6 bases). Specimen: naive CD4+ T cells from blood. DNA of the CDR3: TGTGCCAGCAGCTTTCGGAGGGCCAGAACAGATACGCAGTATTTT. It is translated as CASSFRRARTDTQYF.